The present T cell receptor (beta chain) was sequenced within a study of graft-versus-host responses after intestinal transplantation. Study observations and caveats: Circulating GvH clone levels at their peak were associated with HvG declines (early post-transplant). Those patients showing graft-donor T cell macrochimerism displayed high graft-versus-host to host-versus-graft clonal ratios in allografts.

Sequenced by immunoSEQ multiplex PCR; TCRdb stores in-frame clones only, minus some. The sample contains over 15,000 clones, approximately 86% of which appear only once. A note on this clone: Antigen: not known.

The V gene lost 2 bases and the J gene lost 0 bases, with 5 bases spanning the gap. CDR1 and CDR2 from the germline V gene are LGHNA and YNFKEQ. CDR3 length: 15 residues. Source: PBMCs, taken approximately 240 days after intestinal transplant. This chain links TRBV4-2 with TRBJ2-6, with D unclear. The clonotype originates from a human patient who received an intestinal transplant, so some T cells may come from the graft donor. CDR3: CASSQTVSGANVLTF. The CDR3 DNA reads TGTGCCAGCAGCCAAACAGTCTCTGGGGCCAACGTCCTGACTTTC.